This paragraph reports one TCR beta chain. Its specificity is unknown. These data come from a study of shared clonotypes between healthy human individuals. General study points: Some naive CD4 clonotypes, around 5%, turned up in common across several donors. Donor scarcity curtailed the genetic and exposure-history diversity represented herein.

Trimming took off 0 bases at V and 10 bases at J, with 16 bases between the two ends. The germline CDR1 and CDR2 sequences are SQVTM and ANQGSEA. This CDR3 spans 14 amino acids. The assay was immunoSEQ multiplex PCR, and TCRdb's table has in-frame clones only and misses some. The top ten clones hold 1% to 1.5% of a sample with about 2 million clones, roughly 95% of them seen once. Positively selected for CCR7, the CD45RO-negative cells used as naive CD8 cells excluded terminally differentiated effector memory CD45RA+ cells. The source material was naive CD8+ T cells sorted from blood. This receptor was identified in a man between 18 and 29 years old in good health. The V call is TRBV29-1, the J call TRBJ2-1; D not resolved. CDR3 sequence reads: CSVEEGWTAKEQFF. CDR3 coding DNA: TGCAGCGTTGAAGAGGGTTGGACGGCCAAAGAGCAGTTCTTC.